The 5 T cell receptor beta chains given below trace back to one sample, sequenced in a study of technical replicates of blood from several donors. Produced via immunoSEQ multiplex PCR; TCRdb's table is partial and in-frame only. Here the sample spans approximately 60,000 clones, approximately 87% being singletons. Material: PBMCs. The receptors stem from a human donor in good health. Some clones in this sample may be carry-over from other donors' samples.

V gene TRBV10-3 combines with J gene TRBJ2-7; TRBD1 matches at 7 bases. Trimming cost V 0 bases and J 2 bases; bases outside gene matches: 7. CDR3 length: 16 residues. CDR1 and CDR2 from the germline V gene are ENHRY and SYGVKD. CDR3 nucleotides: TGTGCCATCAGTGAGTCGTCCGTGCAGGGGGCCTACGAGCAGTACTTC. Its translation is CAISESSVQGAYEQYF.

The chain couples TRBV7-9 to TRBJ2-7; tentative D call: TRBD1 (6 bases). This CDR3 contains 15 residues. Trimming stripped 5 bases from V and 4 bases from J, with 18 bases between. Germline V CDR1 and CDR2: SEHNR, FQNEAQ (reference sequence). In DNA form, the CDR3 reads TGTGCCAGCAGCCCGAGGACCAGGGGTGCGTACGAGCAGTACTTC. This gives the protein CASSPRTRGAYEQYF.

The V call is TRBV2, the J call TRBJ1-1; 11 nucleotides line up with TRBD1. V trimming: 4 bases; J trimming: 10 bases; junction bases outside the gene matches: 5. In germline, CDR1 is SNHLY, CDR2 FYNNEI. The CDR3 totals 13 residues. CDR3 DNA: TGTGCCAGCAGTGGGTGGACAGGGGGCCTAGCTTTCTTT. Protein: CASSGWTGGLAFF.

V is TRBV4-1 and J is TRBJ1-5; 7 bases align to TRBD1. The CDR3 covers 15 residues. Trimming took 5 bases from V and 6 from J; bases not matched to a gene: 10. Germline CDR1 reads MGHRA; CDR2 reads YSYEKL. The CDR3 protein is CASSVDSRGLQPQHF. CDR3 DNA: TGCGCCAGCAGCGTCGATAGTAGGGGGCTTCAGCCCCAGCATTTT.

The V call is TRBV6-5, the J call TRBJ1-3, with D possibly matching TRBD1 (5 bases). This CDR3 is built from 14 residues. Germline CDR1 reads MNHEY; CDR2 reads SVGAGI. Trimming left V 2 bases short and J 6 bases short, with 11 bases between. The CDR3 sequence is CASSYGADVNTIYF. DNA of the CDR3: TGTGCCAGCAGTTACGGGGCGGATGTAAACACCATATATTTT.